The 17 T cell receptor beta chains reported below all come from one sample, sequenced in a study of blood T cells in healthy people across ages. It was with a sample-barcoded 5' primer and a J-beta primer mix that a second PCR of roughly 7 to 12 cycles was run. TCRdb used MiXCR to reprocess the 5' RACE reads, holding one entry per CDR3 protein. The data contain some 1.7 million distinct CDR3 sequences, approximately 28% of them seen just once; the ten biggest clones take up 7.7%. The sequenced sample consisted of blood. All receptors come from a woman in her 30s in good health.

This clonotype has a count of ten or more. The chain employs TRBV29-1 and TRBJ2-7; 8 bases align to TRBD1. Germline V gene lookup returns CDR1 SQVTM and CDR2 ANQGSEA. The CDR3 spans 12 residues. The V segment lost 6 bases and the J segment 5 bases; nucleotides outside the gene matches: 6. As DNA, the CDR3 is TGCAGCGTCGGGACAGGTGGGAACGAGCAGTACTTC. This encodes CSVGTGGNEQYF.

The table lists this clonotype with many counts. This chain links TRBV28 with TRBJ2-7; D remains ambiguous. The V and J ends lost 6 bases and 5 bases respectively, with 11 bases between them. CDR3 size: 12 residues. Germline lookup yields CDR1 MDHEN and CDR2 SYDVKM. In nucleotides, the CDR3 is TGTGCCAGCAGATACCTCAGCCACGAGCAGTACTTC. It is translated as CASRYLSHEQYF.

CDR3 region: CASSLGGLGFNEQFF. The CDR3 region has the DNA TGTGCCAGCAGCTTAGGAGGTTTGGGTTTCAATGAGCAGTTCTTC. This chain links TRBV7-9 with TRBJ2-1; D is unresolved. Germline V lookup: CDR1 SEHNR, CDR2 FQNEAQ (reference sequence). The CDR3 has 15 amino acids. Deletions cut 1 base from V and 6 bases from J, with 13 bases between.

This clonotype was detected a few times. The rearrangement joins TRBV12-3 or TRBV12-4 to TRBJ2-1; 8 positions match TRBD2. Germline trimming cut 6 bases from V and 8 bases from J; bases unmatched to any gene: 15. The CDR3 totals 16 residues. The CDR3 nucleotides are TGTGCCAGCAGCCCCGAGGTAGCGGGGTCCTGGGATGAGCAGTTCTTC. This sequence encodes CASSPEVAGSWDEQFF.

With respect to this clonotype: A read error may be the cause here, since a much bigger clone is one base away. The chain has TRBV5-1 and TRBJ2-7; D uncertain. V dropped 4 bases and J dropped 2 bases, with 13 bases sitting between them. The length of the CDR3 is 14 residues. Germline CDR1 is SGHRS and CDR2 is YFSETQ. CDR3: CASSPETSPYEQYF. CDR3 sequence (DNA): TGCGCCAGCAGCCCGGAGACGTCCCCCTACGAGCAGTACTTC.

This clonotype appeared many times. The gene calls are TRBV6-6 and TRBJ2-7; possibly TRBD1 for D (5 bases). This CDR3 comprises 15 residues. CDR1 and CDR2 (germline): MNHNY, SVGAGI (reference sequence). Trimming took 5 bases from V and 4 from J, leaving 18 bases between them. The CDR3 loop reads CASSDRTRSSYEQYF. Here the CDR3 DNA reads TGTGCCAGCAGTGACAGAACCCGGTCTAGTTACGAGCAGTACTTC.

The chain is built from TRBV3-1 and TRBJ2-7; no reliable D call. The CDR3 length is 13 residues. Germline V gives CDR1 LGHDT, CDR2 YNNKEL (reference sequence). V was clipped by 0 bases and J by 3 bases, with 6 bases between them. The chain's CDR3 is CASSQESGYEQYF. The CDR3 nucleotides read TGTGCCAGCAGCCAAGAGTCGGGCTACGAGCAGTACTTC.

The chain links TRBV28 to TRBJ2-1, with TRBD2 identical over 8 bases. V gave up 6 bases and J gave up 2 bases; unmatched junction bases: 9. The CDR3 has 16 amino acids. Looked up from germline, CDR1 is MDHEN and CDR2 is SYDVKM. This chain's CDR3 is CASSLSSGGTYNEQFF. The CDR3 DNA follows: TGTGCCAGCAGCTTAAGTTCGGGGGGGACCTACAATGAGCAGTTCTTC.

There are a few counts of this clonotype. The chain uses TRBV6-5 and TRBJ1-2, with 8 bases that match TRBD1. The germline CDR1 and CDR2 sequences are MNHEY and SVGAGI. After removal of 2 bases from V and 4 bases from J, the junction contained 3 bases not matched to a gene. The CDR3 sequence is 14 residues long. The CDR3 reads CASSYRDRSYGYTF. DNA of the CDR3: TGTGCCAGCAGTTACAGGGACAGGAGCTATGGCTACACCTTC.

This chain links TRBV27 with TRBJ2-1; 12 positions match TRBD2. Germline-derived CDR1 and CDR2 are MNHEY and SMNVEV (reference sequence). The CDR3 is 17 amino acids. The V segment lost 5 bases and the J segment 8 bases; nucleotides outside the gene matches: 13. The CDR3 here is CASSIPRTSGAPDEQFF. The CDR3 region has the DNA TGTGCCAGCAGTATACCACGGACTAGCGGGGCCCCTGATGAGCAGTTCTTC.

A few counts support this clonotype. The chain has TRBV2 and TRBJ2-5; D is perhaps TRBD2 (5 bases). The CDR3 is 13 amino acids. The ends were cut back, 8 bases at V and 7 bases at J, with 17 bases in the middle. The germline V gene encodes CDR1 SNHLY and CDR2 FYNNEI. This CDR3 reads CASSVRSEGTQYF. In DNA form, the CDR3 reads TGTGCCAGCTCTGTCCGGAGCGAGGGGACCCAGTACTTC.

V is TRBV29-1 and J is TRBJ2-5; D might be TRBD1 or TRBD2, each matching 5 bases. This CDR3 has 12 amino acids. From germline, CDR1 is SQVTM and CDR2 ANQGSEA. Trimming stripped 8 bases from V and 11 bases from J, with 21 bases between. CDR3 DNA sequence: TGCAGCATAGTGGGGGTGATCAATGAGCAGTACTTC. This sequence encodes CSIVGVINEQYF.

This clonotype has a handful of counts. A read error may produce the germline difference seen at one junction end. CDR3 in amino acids: CANSQDLLAGRYEQYF. The CDR3, as DNA: TGCGCCAACAGCCAAGATCTTCTAGCGGGCCGCTACGAGCAGTACTTC. The chain carries TRBV4-3 and TRBJ2-7; TRBD2 agrees at 8 bases. Germline-derived CDR1 and CDR2 are LGHNA and YSLEER. The CDR3 runs to 16 residues.

Points on this clonotype: One junction end does not reproduce the germline sequence, and a read error may be involved. The rearrangement links TRBV12-3 or TRBV12-4 to TRBJ2-7; 11 bases agree with TRBD1. CDR3 size: 15 residues. Here the CDR3 reads CGSSFGQGALDEQYF. CDR3 coding DNA: TGTGGCAGCAGTTTCGGACAGGGGGCGCTGGACGAGCAGTACTTC.

The rearrangement uses TRBV5-6 and TRBJ2-4, with a possible D match to TRBD1 (6 bases). The J call is in doubt because the DNA end fits TRBJ2-7 better. The CDR3 runs 13 residues. Germline V gene lookup returns CDR1 SGHDT and CDR2 YYEEEE. CDR3 DNA sequence: TGTGCCAGCAGCTTGCTACAGGGACACGAGCAGTACTTC. Translation: CASSLLQGHEQYF.

In regard to this clonotype: At one end, the junction sequence differs from germline, possibly due to a read error. For the CDR3, the DNA is TGTGCCAGCAGCTTGGGAGATAGCGGAAGGGCGAGGTACAGTGAGCAGTTCTTC. Protein: CASSLGDSGRARYSEQFF. The V call is TRBV7-2, the J call TRBJ2-1; weak D call: TRBD2 (6 bases). The CDR3 totals 18 residues. Germline V gene lookup returns CDR1 SGHTA and CDR2 FQGNSA. Using reference TRBV7-2 and TRBJ2-1 for the parts outside the CDR3, the full variable domain is GAGVSQSPSNKVTEKGKDVELRCDPISGHTALYWYRQSLGQGLEFLIYFQGNSAPDKSGLPSDRFSAERTGGSVSTLTIQRTQQEDSAVYLCASSLGDSGRARYSEQFFGPGTRLTVL.

This clonotype occurred many times. This chain uses TRBV6-6 with TRBJ2-7; TRBD1 aligns across 9 bases. CDR1 is MNHNY, CDR2 SVGAGI, per germline (reference sequence). CDR3 length: 15 amino acids. With V trimmed by 7 bases and J by 2 bases, 9 bases remained unmatched. CDR3 DNA: TGTGCCAGCACCGGGACAGGGAGGGCTACCTACGAGCAGTACTTC. It is translated as CASTGTGRATYEQYF.